The 2 T cell receptor beta chains reported below all come from one sample, sequenced in a study of control samples from healthy donors and cancer patients. Produced via immunoSEQ multiplex PCR; TCRdb's table is partial and in-frame only. This table holds around 140,000 clones, about nine tenths found once. The sequencing sample was made of PBMCs. The receptors stem from a man between 45 and 60 years old with head and neck cancer.

This clone was recorded a few times. The chain is built from TRBV24-1 and TRBJ2-1; D unclear. The CDR3 is made up of 15 amino acids. Trimming stripped 1 base from V and 8 bases from J, with 14 bases between. Germline V gene lookup returns CDR1 KGHDR and CDR2 SFDVKD. The CDR3 DNA sequence: TGTGCCACCAGTGATTTAGGTTCAGAACGCGATGAGCAGTTCTTC. Amino acids: CATSDLGSERDEQFF.

DNA for the CDR3: TGTGCCAGCAAACGGAAGAATACGCAGTATTTT. It translates to CASKRKNTQYF. The chain links TRBV21-1 to TRBJ2-3. TRBV21-1 is termed a pseudogene. The CDR3 length is 11 residues.